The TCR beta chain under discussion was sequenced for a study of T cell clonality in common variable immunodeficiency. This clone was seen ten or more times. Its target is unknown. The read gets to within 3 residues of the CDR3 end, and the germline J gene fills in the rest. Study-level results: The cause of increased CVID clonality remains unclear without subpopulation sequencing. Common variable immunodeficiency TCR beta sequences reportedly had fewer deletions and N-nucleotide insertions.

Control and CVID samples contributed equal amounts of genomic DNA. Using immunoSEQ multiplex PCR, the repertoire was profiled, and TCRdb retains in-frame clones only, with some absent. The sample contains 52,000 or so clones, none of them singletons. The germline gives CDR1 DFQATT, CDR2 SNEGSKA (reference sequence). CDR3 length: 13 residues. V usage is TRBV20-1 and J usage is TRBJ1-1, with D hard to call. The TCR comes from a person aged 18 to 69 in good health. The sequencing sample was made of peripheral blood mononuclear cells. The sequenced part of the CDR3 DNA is TGCAGTGCTAGAGATCAGGTATTGTCTGGG. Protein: CSARDQVLSG. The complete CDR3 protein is CSARDQVLSGAFF.